This T cell receptor (beta chain) came from a study of blood T cell repertoires in COVID-19. Background on the study: The origin of the acute and convalescent COVID-19 samples was the United States, Italy and Spain. Sources were T cells, B-cell-depleted T cells, or PBMCs; the material itself was cDNA or gDNA.

Clones were read by immunoSEQ multiplex PCR, and TCRdb kept only the in-frame ones, dropping some. The sample shows some 100,000 clones, approximately 87% of them seen only once. The receptor was derived from a human donor in a cohort sampled during active COVID-19. Sequencing was done on a sample of peripheral blood.

The chain's CDR3 is CASSQVQGGGTFF. As DNA, the CDR3 is TGTGCCAGCAGCCAAGTTCAGGGCGGAGGGACTTTCTTT. V usage is TRBV3-1 (or the pseudogene TRBV3-2) and J usage is TRBJ1-1, with D possibly matching TRBD1 (5 bases). The CDR3 runs to 13 residues. The V end was cut by 1 base, the J end by 12 bases, with 15 bases between. Germline loops: CDR1 LGHDT, CDR2 YNNKEL (reference sequence).